A selection of T cell receptor beta chains follows, all from one sample in a study of cytomegalovirus exposure and HLA in healthy donors. Profiling relied on immunoSEQ multiplex PCR, and the TCRdb table lists in-frame clones only, not all of them. The sample holds 200,000 to 300,000 clones, approximately 80% seen once. The source material was PBMCs. The receptors originated from a woman in her sixties in good health and CMV-seropositive. The CDR3 runs from the conserved cysteine through the conserved F or W. The D gene is left open where the match is weak. A row's size may be missing; if present it is once, few, many or a size class.

size: NA; V: TRBV15; J: TRBJ2-1; D: TRBD2; DNA: TGTGCCACCAGCAGACAAGCCGGGAGGGCCCTAGGTAACAATGAGCAGTTCTTC; CDR3: CATSRQAGRALGNNEQFF
size: NA; V: TRBV7-6; J: TRBJ2-2; D: NA; DNA: TGTGCCAGCAGCTTAGAAATTTCGGGGGCCGGGGAGCTGTTTTTT; CDR3: CASSLEISGAGELFF
size: NA; V: TRBV28; J: TRBJ1-1; D: TRBD1; DNA: TGTGCCAGCAGTCTCCGGGACAGGGGGCCCATGAACACTGAAGCTTTCTTT; CDR3: CASSLRDRGPMNTEAFF
size: NA; V: TRBV7-9; J: TRBJ2-1; D: NA; DNA: TGTTCCAGCAGCTTAGGGCAGGGGAATGAGCAGTTCTTC; CDR3: CSSSLGQGNEQFF
size: few; V: TRBV18; J: TRBJ2-3; D: NA; DNA: TGTGCCAGCTCACCGGTTCGGGACAATCCTAGCACAGATACGCAGTATTTT; CDR3: CASSPVRDNPSTDTQYF
size: NA; V: TRBV7-8; J: TRBJ2-7; D: NA; DNA: TGTGCCAGCAGCTGGGAGCGGAGGCACGAGCAGTACTTC; CDR3: CASSWERRHEQYF
size: NA; V: TRBV9; J: TRBJ1-2; D: TRBD1; DNA: TGTGCCAGCAGCCTTCTCAAGGACAGGGTAAAAGGCTACACCTTC; CDR3: CASSLLKDRVKGYTF
size: NA; V: TRBV12-5; J: TRBJ2-3; D: NA; DNA: TGTGCTAGTGGCTCCTTAACAGATACGCAGTATTTT; CDR3: CASGSLTDTQYF
size: NA; V: TRBV9; J: TRBJ2-2; D: TRBD2; DNA: TGTGCCAGCAGCGTAGAAAGCGGGGGCCCCGGGGAGCTGTTTTTT; CDR3: CASSVESGGPGELFF
size: NA; V: TRBV5-1; J: TRBJ2-2; D: TRBD2; DNA: TGCGCCAGCAGCTTGCGGACTAGCGGGACTTCCGGGGAGCTGTTTTTT; CDR3: CASSLRTSGTSGELFF
size: NA; V: TRBV9; J: TRBJ2-7; D: TRBD2; DNA: TGTGCCAGCAGCGGAGGGACTAGCGGGGCCTACGAGCAGTACTTC; CDR3: CASSGGTSGAYEQYF
size: once; V: TRBV30; J: TRBJ1-1; D: TRBD1; DNA: TGTGCCTGGGACAGGGAGGCTGCGGGGACTGAAGCTTTCTTT; CDR3: CAWDREAAGTEAFF
size: few; V: TRBV2; J: TRBJ1-3; D: NA; DNA: TGTGCCAGCAGTGAGGGGGCTCCGATCTCTGGAAACACCATATATTTT; CDR3: CASSEGAPISGNTIYF
size: few; V: TRBV7-9; J: TRBJ1-1; D: NA; DNA: TGTGCCAGCAGCTCAAGCGCGGGGGGGGGAACTGAAGCTTTCTTT; CDR3: CASSSSAGGGTEAFF
size: NA; V: TRBV5-1; J: TRBJ1-1; D: NA; DNA: TGCGCCAGCAGCTTGGGCGACCAGGTCCGCATGAACACTGAAGCTTTCTTT; CDR3: CASSLGDQVRMNTEAFF
size: once; V: TRBV2; J: TRBJ2-2; D: TRBD1; DNA: TGTGCCAGCGGCGCTAGGACAGGGAACACCGGGGAGCTGTTTTTT; CDR3: CASGARTGNTGELFF
size: NA; V: TRBV5-1; J: TRBJ2-1; D: NA; DNA: TGCGCCAGCAGCTTGCTACTAGCTGGTGAGCAGTTCTTC; CDR3: CASSLLLAGEQFF
size: NA; V: TRBV2; J: TRBJ1-1; D: NA; DNA: TGTGCCAGCAGTGAAGACGTAGGAGGGAACACTGAAGCTTTCTTT; CDR3: CASSEDVGGNTEAFF
size: NA; V: TRBV5-1; J: TRBJ1-5; D: TRBD1; DNA: TGCGCCAGCAGCTTAACAGGGGTGGGCAATCAGCCCCAGCATTTT; CDR3: CASSLTGVGNQPQHF
size: NA; V: TRBV18; J: TRBJ1-2; D: NA; DNA: TGTGCCAGCTCACCACCACAGCTCTATGGCTACACCTTC; CDR3: CASSPPQLYGYTF
size: few; V: TRBV5-4; J: TRBJ1-1; D: NA; DNA: TGTGCCAGCAGTCTTAAAGCCATGAACACTGAAGCTTTCTTT; CDR3: CASSLKAMNTEAFF
size: NA; V: TRBV29-1; J: TRBJ2-1; D: TRBD2; DNA: TGCAGCGGTGGATCCCTAGCGGGAGGGCCCGGTGAGCAGTTCTTC; CDR3: CSGGSLAGGPGEQFF
size: NA; V: TRBV30; J: TRBJ2-7; D: TRBD1; DNA: TGTGCCTGCCAACGGGACAGCCGCGAGCAGTACTTC; CDR3: CACQRDSREQYF
size: once; V: TRBV27; J: TRBJ2-3; D: TRBD1; DNA: TGTGCCAGCAAGGTCACAGGGGCTTCAGATACGCAGTATTTT; CDR3: CASKVTGASDTQYF
size: NA; V: TRBV18; J: TRBJ2-5; D: TRBD2; DNA: TGTGCCAGCTCGGTCCGTACGACTAGCTCGTGGGAGACCCAGTACTTC; CDR3: CASSVRTTSSWETQYF
size: NA; V: TRBV10-2; J: TRBJ2-7; D: TRBD2; DNA: TGCGCCAGCAACCCGACTAGCGGGATCTACGAGCAGTACTTC; CDR3: CASNPTSGIYEQYF
size: NA; V: TRBV7-9; J: TRBJ2-1; D: TRBD2; DNA: TGTGCCAGCAGCTTACTAGCGGGAGGTTTCGATGAGCAGTTCTTC; CDR3: CASSLLAGGFDEQFF
size: NA; V: TRBV19; J: TRBJ1-5; D: TRBD1; DNA: TGTGCCAGTAGTGGATGGACAGGGATCTATCAGCCCCAGCATTTT; CDR3: CASSGWTGIYQPQHF
size: NA; V: TRBV2; J: TRBJ2-1; D: TRBD2; DNA: TGTGCCAGCAGGGCGACTAGCGGGAGTACCGGTGGGTCCTACAATGAGCAGTTCTTC; CDR3: CASRATSGSTGGSYNEQFF
size: NA; V: TRBV4-1; J: TRBJ1-5; D: NA; DNA: TGCGCCAGCAGCCAACCGGGATATCAGCCCCAGCATTTT; CDR3: CASSQPGYQPQHF
size: NA; V: TRBV11-2; J: TRBJ2-7; D: NA; DNA: TGTGCCAGCAGCTTAGGAGGACATTTCTACGAGCAGTACTTC; CDR3: CASSLGGHFYEQYF
size: NA; V: TRBV18; J: TRBJ1-5; D: TRBD1; DNA: TGTGCCAGCTCGCTACGGCAGGAACAGGGGAAATATCAGCCCCAGCATTTT; CDR3: CASSLRQEQGKYQPQHF
size: NA; V: TRBV4-1; J: TRBJ2-7; D: NA; DNA: TGCGCCAGCAGCCAAGACTCCCCCTACGAGCAGTACTTC; CDR3: CASSQDSPYEQYF
size: NA; V: TRBV6-5; J: TRBJ2-5; D: TRBD1; DNA: TGTGCCAGCAGTTACTCGGACAGGGGAGCCCAAGAGACCCAGTACTTC; CDR3: CASSYSDRGAQETQYF
size: NA; V: TRBV7-8; J: TRBJ1-2; D: NA; DNA: TGTGCCAGCAGCTTGAACAGGGTCGATGGCTACACCTTC; CDR3: CASSLNRVDGYTF
size: NA; V: TRBV7-9; J: TRBJ2-1; D: TRBD1; DNA: TGTGCCAGCAGTTCATTGGACAGGGGGCAACGAATGCATGAGCAGTTCTTC; CDR3: CASSSLDRGQRMHEQFF
size: NA; V: TRBV4-2; J: TRBJ2-7; D: TRBD2; DNA: TGTGCCAGCAGCCAACCTGAGGGACTATCCCCGGGGTACGAGCAGTACTTC; CDR3: CASSQPEGLSPGYEQYF
size: NA; V: TRBV7-9; J: TRBJ1-1; D: TRBD1; DNA: TGTTCCAGCAGCCCCAACAGGGGTCCTGGGAACACTGAAGCTTTCTTT; CDR3: CSSSPNRGPGNTEAFF
size: NA; V: TRBV5-4; J: TRBJ2-7; D: TRBD2; DNA: TGTGCCAGCAAGACTAGCGGCTCCTACGAGCAGTACTTC; CDR3: CASKTSGSYEQYF
size: NA; V: TRBV5-1; J: TRBJ2-3; D: TRBD1; DNA: TGCGCCAGCGGCAGCGGGACAGGGAGCACAGATACGCAGTATTTT; CDR3: CASGSGTGSTDTQYF
size: NA; V: TRBV9; J: TRBJ2-7; D: TRBD2; DNA: TGTGCCAGCAGCCCGGGACTAGATAGACACGAGCAGTACTTC; CDR3: CASSPGLDRHEQYF
size: once; V: TRBV27; J: TRBJ2-1; D: NA; DNA: TGTGCCAGCAGTCTCACAGGTCTATCCTACAATGAGCAGTTCTTC; CDR3: CASSLTGLSYNEQFF
size: NA; V: TRBV2; J: TRBJ2-1; D: TRBD2; DNA: TGTGCCAGCAGTGAAAAGTGGGGGCTAGCGGGTTGGAATGAGCAGTTCTTC; CDR3: CASSEKWGLAGWNEQFF
size: once; V: TRBV9; J: TRBJ2-3; D: TRBD2; DNA: TGTGCCAGCAGCGCCCGAGGGCTAGCGGGAGGGGAAACAGATACGCAGTATTTT; CDR3: CASSARGLAGGETDTQYF
size: few; V: TRBV27; J: TRBJ1-5; D: NA; DNA: TGTGCCAGCAGTTTGGGACATAGCAATCAGCCCCAGCATTTT; CDR3: CASSLGHSNQPQHF